This T cell receptor beta chain is from a study of T cells after posttransplantation cyclophosphamide. On the day of bone marrow donation, the related graft donor provided peripheral blood. The sample holds one count of this clone. Antigen specificity is unknown. Regarding the study as a whole: After PTCy, TRB diversity resembled that of CNI/methotrexate controls. Donor CD8+ memory clones often dominated recipient blood repertoires at later times.

The protocol was immunoSEQ multiplex PCR, while the TCRdb copy is restricted to in-frame clones and leaves out a portion. The sample includes 25,000 to 30,000 clones, roughly 89% of them seen just once. The clonotype originates from a man aged 50 to 59. Source material: PBMCs.

CDR3 amino acids: CASSQQGFAQPQHF. The CDR3 DNA reads TGTGCCAGCAGTCAACAGGGTTTCGCTCAGCCCCAGCATTTT. V usage is TRBV6-5 and J usage is TRBJ1-5, with D maybe TRBD1 (6 bases). The CDR3 totals 14 residues. Trimming removed 5 bases at V and 6 bases at J, with 14 bases between. Germline V gives CDR1 MNHEY, CDR2 SVGAGI.